The present TCR beta chain was sequenced within a study of blood T cells in healthy people across ages. The CDR3 sequence is 14 residues long. The germline CDR1 and CDR2 sequences are LGHDT and YNNKEL (reference sequence). Unmatched junction bases numbered 4, after V lost 2 bases and J lost 6 bases. A second PCR of roughly 7 to 11 cycles used a sample-barcoded 5' primer and a J-beta primer mix. Each cDNA molecule, via a template-switch adaptor with 12 random nucleotides, was tagged. TCRdb itself ran the 5' RACE reads through MiXCR, one entry per CDR3 protein. The profile shows fewer than 900,000 distinct CDR3 sequences, roughly two fifths of them singletons. This clonotype was seen only a few times. Its specificity is unknown. Study observations and caveats: Both higher diversity and more naive CD4+ cells marked long-lived donors when set against aged donors.

The chain links TRBV3-1 to TRBJ2-7; 10 bases fit TRBD1. The source of this sequence is a woman in her fifties or sixties in good health. The sample was blood. The CDR3 sequence is CASSQWGQGSEQYF. CDR3 bases: TGTGCCAGCAGCCAATGGGGACAGGGGTCCGAGCAGTACTTC.